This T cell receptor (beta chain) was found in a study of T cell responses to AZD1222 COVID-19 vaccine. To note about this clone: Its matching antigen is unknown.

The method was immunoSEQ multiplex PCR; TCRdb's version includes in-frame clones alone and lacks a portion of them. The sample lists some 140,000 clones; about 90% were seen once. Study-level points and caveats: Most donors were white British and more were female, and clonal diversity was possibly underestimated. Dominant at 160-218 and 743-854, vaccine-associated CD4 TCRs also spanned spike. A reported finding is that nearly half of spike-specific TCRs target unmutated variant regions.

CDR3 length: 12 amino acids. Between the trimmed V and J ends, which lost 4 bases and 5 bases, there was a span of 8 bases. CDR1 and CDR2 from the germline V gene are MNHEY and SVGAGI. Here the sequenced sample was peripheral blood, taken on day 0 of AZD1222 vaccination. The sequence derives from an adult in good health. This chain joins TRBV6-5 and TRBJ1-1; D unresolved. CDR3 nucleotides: TGTGCCAGCAGTTCCGTACAGACTGAAGCTTTCTTT. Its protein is CASSSVQTEAFF.